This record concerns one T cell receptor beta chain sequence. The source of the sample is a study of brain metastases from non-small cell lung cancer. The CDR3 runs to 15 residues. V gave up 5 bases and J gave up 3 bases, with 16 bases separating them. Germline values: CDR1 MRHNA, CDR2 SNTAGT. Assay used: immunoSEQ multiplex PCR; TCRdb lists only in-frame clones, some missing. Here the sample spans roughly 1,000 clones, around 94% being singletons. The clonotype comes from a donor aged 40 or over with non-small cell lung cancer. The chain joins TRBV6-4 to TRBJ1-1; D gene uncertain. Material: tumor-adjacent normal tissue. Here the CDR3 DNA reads TGTGCCAGCAGTCCACAACCGGGAGGCCACACTGAAGCTTTCTTT. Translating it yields CASSPQPGGHTEAFF.